The 6 T cell receptor beta chains below all came from one sample that was sequenced in a study of human T cells and chemical hapten exposure. Documented time point: patch test 1, 2 weeks after DPC sensitization. Treatment described: therapeutic diphenylcyclopropenone sensitization with weekly scalp DPC. Via MiXCR, TCRdb re-called the RACE reads, giving one row per CDR3 protein. The sample has 11,000 to 15,000 distinct CDR3 sequences; about 17% are singletons. Sequenced material: whole blood, taken in connection with sensitization to the hapten diphenylcyclopropenone (DPC). These receptors were collected from a woman aged 25 to 39 with alopecia areata. Some clones in this sample may be carry-over from other donors' samples.

This sequence joins TRBV6-5 and TRBJ2-1; D not certain. Germline V gene data show CDR1 as MNHEY and CDR2 as SVGAGI. V was trimmed by 1 base and J by 0 bases, leaving 4 bases between them. This CDR3 contains 14 residues. CDR3 nucleotides: TGTGCCAGCAGTTACTGGAACTCCTACAATGAGCAGTTCTTC. Encoded protein: CASSYWNSYNEQFF.

The table lists this clonotype with many counts. The V and J genes are TRBV7-9 and TRBJ1-5; no definite D call. The V gene lost 2 bases and the J gene lost 3 bases, with 5 bases spanning the gap. Looked up from germline, CDR1 is SEHNR and CDR2 is FQNEAQ (reference sequence). The CDR3 runs to 13 residues. CDR3: CASSLQINQPQHF. CDR3 DNA sequence: TGTGCCAGCAGCTTACAGATCAATCAGCCCCAGCATTTT.

This clonotype was counted at least ten times. The chain joins TRBV10-1 to TRBJ2-1; 7 bases are shared with TRBD1. This CDR3 is 20 amino acids long. The ends lost 8 bases at V and 4 bases at J; junction bases unmatched: 26. Germline assignment: CDR1 WNHNN and CDR2 SYGVQD (reference sequence). Written as DNA, the CDR3 is TGCGCCAGCCGTAGGGCCCAACACAACCGATACAGGGGAAGTTACAATGAGCAGTTCTTC. Translated: CASRRAQHNRYRGSYNEQFF.

The CDR3 loop is CASSPWTASYGYTF. CDR3 sequence (DNA): TGTGCCAGCAGCCCGTGGACAGCATCTTATGGCTACACCTTC. This chain links TRBV9 with TRBJ1-2, with D possibly TRBD1 on 6 matching bases. Germline CDR1 and CDR2: SGDLS and YYNGEE. The CDR3 contains 14 residues. V lost 4 bases, J lost 5 bases, and 15 bases lay in between.

This clonotype came up many times. This sequence joins TRBV20-1 and TRBJ1-4, with D perhaps TRBD1 (5 bases). The CDR3 length is 16 residues. From germline, CDR1 is DFQATT and CDR2 SNEGSKA (reference sequence). The V end was cut by 6 bases, the J end by 4 bases, with 21 bases between. CDR3 sequence: CSALTGFQTFNEKLFF. CDR3 sequence (DNA): TGCAGTGCCCTCACAGGATTCCAAACTTTTAATGAAAAACTGTTTTTT.

This clonotype showed up just a few times. This sequence joins TRBV4-1 and TRBJ2-3, with a weak D call TRBD1 (6 bases). V was cut by 2 bases and J by 0 bases, with 9 bases left in between. The CDR3 loop spans 15 amino acids. Germline V CDR1 and CDR2: MGHRA, YSYEKL. The CDR3 DNA reads as TGCGCCAGCAGCCAACTGGGGACAAGCACAGATACGCAGTATTTT. Amino acid sequence: CASSQLGTSTDTQYF.